Following are 24 T cell receptor beta chains from one sample sequenced in a study of Tregs in tolerant kidney transplant recipients. Sequencing used immunoSEQ multiplex PCR; TCRdb keeps in-frame clones, though not all of them. The top ten hold 4.5% to 5% of the sample, which has under 100,000 clones, just over 90% seen once. The sample taken for sequencing was CD8+ T cells from blood. The receptors here all came from a human donor in good health.

The chain recombines TRBV6-5 with TRBJ2-1; perhaps TRBD1 as D (5 bases). Germline CDR1 is MNHEY and CDR2 is SVGAGI. The V gene lost 6 bases and the J gene lost 4 bases, with 10 bases spanning the gap. The CDR3 has 13 residues. The CDR3 region has the DNA TGTGCCAGCAGGTCACAGGCGTACAATGAGCAGTTCTTC. Its translation is CASRSQAYNEQFF.

The rearrangement joins TRBV27 to TRBJ2-7; possible D gene TRBD2, 6 bases. V lost 2 bases and J lost 7, with 15 bases in between. The CDR3 is 14 residues long. Looked up from germline, CDR1 is MNHEY and CDR2 is SMNVEV (reference sequence). Written as DNA, the CDR3 is TGTGCCAGCAGTTTAATCGGGACGGCGGGGGAGCAGTACTTC. Amino acid sequence: CASSLIGTAGEQYF.

The J gene is TRBJ1-5, the V gene TRBV19; D is possibly TRBD1 (5 bases). The CDR3 is 15 amino acids. The V end lost 3 bases, the J end lost 11 bases, and 20 bases lay between the germline ends. The germline CDR1 and CDR2 sequences are LNHDA and SQIVND (reference sequence). The CDR3 DNA reads TGTGCCAGTAGTATCTGGACACCATCAGGTTGGGCCCAGCATTTT. Protein: CASSIWTPSGWAQHF.

This chain joins TRBV4-1 and TRBJ2-7; 10 bases map to TRBD2. The CDR3 runs 16 residues. Unmatched junction bases numbered 4, after V lost 2 bases and J lost 0 bases. Per germline, CDR1 MGHRA and CDR2 YSYEKL. CDR3 sequence reads: CASSQKAGGASYEQYF. CDR3 coding DNA: TGCGCCAGCAGCCAAAAAGCGGGGGGGGCCTCCTACGAGCAGTACTTC.

The gene calls are TRBV7-8 and TRBJ1-1; D remains unclear. Per germline, CDR1 SGHVS and CDR2 FQNEAQ. The V end was cut by 1 base, the J end by 4 bases, with 1 base between. This CDR3 has 11 amino acids. This CDR3 reads CASSLVTEAFF. The CDR3 DNA reads as TGTGCCAGCAGCTTAGTCACTGAAGCTTTCTTT.

The genes are TRBV5-1 and TRBJ1-2; 9 nucleotides match TRBD1. The CDR3 runs 15 residues. The germline V gene has CDR1 SGHRS and CDR2 YFSETQ. The trim removed 4 bases at V and 5 bases at J, leaving 9 bases unmatched. CDR3 DNA sequence: TGCGCCAGCAGCGCCCGGACAGGGGTCGGTTATGGCTACACCTTC. Translating gives CASSARTGVGYGYTF.

This CDR3 reads CASSGYASGNYNEQFF. Written as DNA, the CDR3 is TGTGCCAGCAGTGGGTATGCTAGCGGGAATTACAATGAGCAGTTCTTC. The genes are TRBV6-1 and TRBJ2-1; 9 nucleotides align to TRBD2. The CDR3 extends over 16 amino acids. The trim removed 4 bases at V and 4 bases at J, leaving 8 bases unmatched. Germline V lookup: CDR1 MNHNS, CDR2 SASEGT.

CDR3 protein: CASSPPTGNTGELFF. For the CDR3, the DNA is TGTGCCAGCAGCCCCCCGACAGGGAACACCGGGGAGCTGTTTTTT. V usage is TRBV7-9 and J usage is TRBJ2-2; TRBD1 is a possible D gene (6 bases). The CDR3 spans 15 residues. Germline V gene lookup returns CDR1 SEHNR and CDR2 FQNEAQ (reference sequence). V was cut by 5 bases and J by 1 base, with 11 bases left in between. The full variable domain, rest sourced from reference TRBV7-9 and TRBJ2-2, is DTGVSQNPRHKITKRGQNVTFRCDPISEHNRLYWYRQTLGQGPEFLTYFQNEAQLEKSRLLSDRFSAERPKGSFSTLEIQRTEQGDSAMYLCASSPPTGNTGELFFGEGSRLTVL.

The J gene is TRBJ2-7, the V gene TRBV4-1; maybe TRBD1 (6 bases). The CDR3 contains 19 residues. V dropped 2 bases and J dropped 1 base, with 24 bases sitting between them. Looked up from germline, CDR1 is MGHRA and CDR2 is YSYEKL. The CDR3 DNA is TGCGCCAGCAGCCAAACCATTGTTTTTGGGCAGGGGCGTTCCTACGAGCAGTACTTC. It specifies CASSQTIVFGQGRSYEQYF.

The rearrangement links TRBV13 to TRBJ1-6, with D possibly being TRBD1 (5 bases). This CDR3 is 17 amino acids long. Germline CDR1 PRHDT, CDR2 FYEKMQ (reference sequence). Trimming took off 0 bases at V and 2 bases at J, with 11 bases between the two ends. The CDR3 region has the DNA TGTGCCAGCAGCTTAGGCCTTAGGGGTACCTATAATTCACCCCTCCACTTT. Residues: CASSLGLRGTYNSPLHF.

This rearrangement joins TRBV29-1 to TRBJ1-1, with D perhaps TRBD1 (6 bases). The CDR3 contains 15 residues. Between the trimmed V and J ends, which lost 0 bases and 4 bases, there was a span of 15 bases. Germline V gene lookup returns CDR1 SQVTM and CDR2 ANQGSEA. The CDR3 DNA reads as TGCAGCGTTGAAGATCTTCAGGGGTGGGGCACTGAAGCTTTCTTT. Translated, it gives CSVEDLQGWGTEAFF.

J is TRBJ2-7 and V is TRBV7-9; possible D gene TRBD1, 5 bases. CDR1 is SEHNR, CDR2 FQNEAQ, per germline (reference sequence). The CDR3 runs to 15 residues. V was pared by 1 base and J by 0 bases, with 10 bases between. CDR3 residues: CASSLVGPLSYEQYF. CDR3 coding DNA: TGTGCCAGCAGCTTAGTGGGGCCGCTCTCCTACGAGCAGTACTTC.

This rearrangement joins TRBV19 to TRBJ2-7; D may be TRBD2 (6 bases). The CDR3 runs 14 residues. CDR1 and CDR2 from the germline V gene are LNHDA and SQIVND (reference sequence). Trimming stripped 2 bases from V and 0 bases from J, with 8 bases between. The chain's CDR3 is CASSILRDSYEQYF. The CDR3 nucleotides are TGTGCCAGTAGTATATTGCGGGACTCCTACGAGCAGTACTTC.

This clone is a singleton in its sample. Compared with germline, one end of the junction differs, possibly owing to a read error. As DNA, the CDR3 is TGTGCCATCAGTGAAACCGAGACAGGGGGCACAGATACGCAGTATTTT. It encodes CAISETETGGTDTQYF. The chain is built from TRBV6-4 and TRBJ2-3, with 8 bases lining up with TRBD1. Germline CDR1 MRHNA, CDR2 SNTAGT. The CDR3 extends over 16 amino acids.

The chain carries TRBV4-1 and TRBJ2-7; 8 bases fit TRBD1. The CDR3 is made up of 12 amino acids. The junction had 5 bases not matched to a gene; V was cut back by 6 bases and J by 7 bases. CDR1 MGHRA and CDR2 YSYEKL come from the germline V gene. This chain's CDR3 is CASRDRAGEQYF. The CDR3 DNA reads TGCGCCAGCAGGGACAGGGCGGGGGAGCAGTACTTC.

This chain connects TRBV29-1 to TRBJ2-1; no firm D call. This CDR3 is built from 12 residues. Germline CDR1 reads SQVTM; CDR2 reads ANQGSEA. V lost 2 bases, J lost 4 bases, and 6 bases lay in between. The chain's CDR3 is CSVEIRYNEQFF. The CDR3 nucleotides read TGCAGCGTTGAAATACGGTACAATGAGCAGTTCTTC.

The chain joins TRBV6-5 to TRBJ2-6; possible D gene TRBD2, 5 bases. The CDR3 is 16 amino acids. V lost 0 bases and J 3 bases, leaving 9 bases between the germline ends. The germline V gene encodes CDR1 MNHEY and CDR2 SVGAGI. For the CDR3, the DNA is TGTGCCAGCAGTTACTCGACTGGGAGTGGGGCCAACGTCCTGACTTTC. Translation gives CASSYSTGSGANVLTF.

The J gene is TRBJ2-5, the V gene TRBV4-2, with 11 bases lining up with TRBD2. In germline, CDR1 is LGHNA, CDR2 YNFKEQ. The CDR3 contains 15 residues. The junction had 3 bases not matched to a gene; V was cut back by 1 base and J by 5 bases. CDR3 region: CASSQALAGEETQYF. The CDR3 DNA sequence: TGTGCCAGCAGCCAAGCACTAGCGGGAGAGGAGACCCAGTACTTC.

This sequence joins TRBV4-1 and TRBJ1-2; D call uncertain. Germline V gene lookup returns CDR1 MGHRA and CDR2 YSYEKL. The CDR3 is 14 residues long. Trimming cost V 0 bases and J 8 bases, with 13 bases left between them. CDR3 sequence: CASSQDVRVLGYTF. The CDR3 DNA sequence: TGCGCCAGCAGCCAAGACGTTAGGGTCCTAGGCTACACCTTC.

The chain couples TRBV5-8 to TRBJ2-1; TRBD2 aligns across 8 bases. CDR1 is SGHTS and CDR2 is YDEGEE in the germline V gene. The CDR3 length is 16 residues. V lost 4 bases to trimming and J lost 2 bases; unmatched junction nucleotides: 8. CDR3 loop: CASSAGTSWAYNEQFF. CDR3 nucleotide sequence: TGTGCCAGCAGCGCCGGGACTAGTTGGGCCTACAATGAGCAGTTCTTC.

This clone showed up just once. The chain uses TRBV11-2 and TRBJ2-1; 14 bases match TRBD2. V was pared by 4 bases and J by 0 bases, with 2 bases of the junction left unmatched. The germline V gene encodes CDR1 SGHAT and CDR2 FQNNGV. CDR3 length equals 17 residues. The CDR3 protein is CASSWTSGRSSYNEQFF. The CDR3 region has the DNA TGTGCCAGCAGCTGGACTAGCGGGAGGAGCTCCTACAATGAGCAGTTCTTC.

This clone is medium-sized by share. The V gene is TRBV2, the J gene TRBJ2-2; maybe TRBD2 (6 bases). Germline loops: CDR1 SNHLY, CDR2 FYNNEI. CDR3 size: 16 residues. The V end was cut by 7 bases, the J end by 1 base, with 16 bases between. The DNA for the CDR3 is TGTGCCAGCACCGGGGCCCGGGGGAAGAACACCGGGGAGCTGTTTTTT. Amino acids: CASTGARGKNTGELFF.

The chain recombines TRBV6-5 with TRBJ1-1; D unresolved. The CDR3 has 11 amino acids. Looked up from germline, CDR1 is MNHEY and CDR2 is SVGAGI. V lost 6 bases and J lost 3, with 5 bases in between. The CDR3 is CASRVYTEAFF. The CDR3 DNA reads as TGTGCCAGCAGGGTGTACACTGAAGCTTTCTTT.

This chain links TRBV23-1 with TRBJ1-2; D is perhaps TRBD1 (5 bases). TRBV23-1 is sorted into the ORF group, with uncertain function. Deletions cut 3 bases from V and 8 bases from J, with 16 bases between. The length of the CDR3 is 14 residues. As DNA, the CDR3 is TGCGCCAGCAGTCAGCACCGGGACCTGGGGGGCTACACCTTC. This sequence encodes CASSQHRDLGGYTF.